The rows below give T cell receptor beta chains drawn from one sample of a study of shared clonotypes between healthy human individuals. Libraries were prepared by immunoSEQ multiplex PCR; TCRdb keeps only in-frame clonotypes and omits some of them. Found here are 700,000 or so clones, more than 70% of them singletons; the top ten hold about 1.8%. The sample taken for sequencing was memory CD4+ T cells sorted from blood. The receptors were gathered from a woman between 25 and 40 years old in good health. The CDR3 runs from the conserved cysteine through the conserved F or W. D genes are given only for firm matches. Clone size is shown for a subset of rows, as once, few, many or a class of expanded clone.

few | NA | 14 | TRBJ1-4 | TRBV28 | CASSLGLGREKLFF | TGTGCCAGCAGTTTAGGTTTAGGCAGGGAAAAACTGTTTTTT
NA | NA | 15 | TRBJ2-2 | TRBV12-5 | CASGLVNRDTGELFF | TGTGCTAGTGGTTTGGTCAACAGGGACACCGGGGAGCTGTTTTTT
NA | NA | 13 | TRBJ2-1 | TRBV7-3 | CASSPPGGYEQFF | TGTGCCAGCAGCCCCCCCGGGGGTTACGAGCAGTTCTTC
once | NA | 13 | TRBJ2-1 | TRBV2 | CASRATFYNEQFF | TGTGCCAGCAGGGCGACCTTTTACAATGAGCAGTTCTTC
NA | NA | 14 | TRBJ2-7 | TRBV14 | CASSQGAGGYEQYF | TGTGCCAGCAGCCAAGGAGCGGGCGGCTACGAGCAGTACTTC
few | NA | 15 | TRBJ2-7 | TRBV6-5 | CASSYTGGLGYEQYF | TGTGCCAGCAGTTACACCGGGGGCTTGGGCTACGAGCAGTACTTC
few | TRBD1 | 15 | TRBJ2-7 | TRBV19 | CASSSGGTGGYEQYF | TGTGCCAGTAGTTCGGGCGGGACAGGGGGCTACGAGCAGTACTTC
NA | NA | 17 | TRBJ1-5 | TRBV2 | CASRHRVVRDRNQPQHF | TGTGCCAGCCGCCACCGAGTCGTAAGGGATCGCAATCAGCCCCAGCATTTT
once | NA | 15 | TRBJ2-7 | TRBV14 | CASTPGPPSSYEQYF | TGTGCCAGCACCCCCGGACCCCCTAGCTCTTACGAGCAGTACTTC
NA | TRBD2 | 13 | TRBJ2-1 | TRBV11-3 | CASSLQRENEQFF | TGTGCCAGCAGCTTACAGCGGGAGAATGAGCAGTTCTTC
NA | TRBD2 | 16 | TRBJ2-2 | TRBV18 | CASSKGGLAVTGELFF | TGTGCCAGCTCCAAGGGAGGACTAGCGGTCACCGGGGAGCTGTTTTTT